This T cell receptor beta chain comes out of a study of cytomegalovirus exposure and HLA in healthy donors. Study at large: Samples from HLA-typed donors yielded about 85 million unique TCRs in an early data release.

It was with 60 Vbeta and 13 Jbeta primers that the PCR ran. Sequencing was performed with immunoSEQ multiplex PCR; in TCRdb, only in-frame clones are kept and a portion is missing. In the table there are 120,000 to 150,000 clones, roughly 72% of which are singletons. CDR3 length: 14 amino acids. V shed 0 bases, J shed 4 bases, and the junction held 1 base outside the gene matches. CDR1 and CDR2 (germline): LGHNA, YSLEER. This clonotype was obtained from a man in his forties or fifties in good health and CMV-seronegative. J is TRBJ2-3 and V is TRBV4-3, with 7 bases identical to TRBD2. The sequenced material came from PBMCs. CDR3 nucleotides: TGCGCCAGCAGCCAAGATCTAGCGGCAGATACGCAGTATTTT. As protein: CASSQDLAADTQYF.